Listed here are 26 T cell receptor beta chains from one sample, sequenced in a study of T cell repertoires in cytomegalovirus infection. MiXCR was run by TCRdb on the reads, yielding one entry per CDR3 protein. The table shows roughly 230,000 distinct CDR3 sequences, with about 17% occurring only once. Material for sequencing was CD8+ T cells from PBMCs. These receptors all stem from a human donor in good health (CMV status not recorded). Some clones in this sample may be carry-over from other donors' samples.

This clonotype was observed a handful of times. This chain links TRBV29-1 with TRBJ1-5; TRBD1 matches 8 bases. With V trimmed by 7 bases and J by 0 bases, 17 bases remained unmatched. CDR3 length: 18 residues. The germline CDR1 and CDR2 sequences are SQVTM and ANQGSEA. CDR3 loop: CSDKTGDELGYSNQPQHF. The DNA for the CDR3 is TGCAGCGACAAGACAGGGGACGAGCTCGGGTATAGCAATCAGCCCCAGCATTTT.

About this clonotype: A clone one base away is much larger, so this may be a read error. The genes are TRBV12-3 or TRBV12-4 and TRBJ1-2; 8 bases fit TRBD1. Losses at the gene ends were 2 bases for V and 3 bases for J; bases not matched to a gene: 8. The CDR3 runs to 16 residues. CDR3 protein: CASSLTAGQEHYGYTF. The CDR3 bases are TGTGCCAGCAGTTTAACTGCGGGACAGGAGCACTATGGCTACACCTTC.

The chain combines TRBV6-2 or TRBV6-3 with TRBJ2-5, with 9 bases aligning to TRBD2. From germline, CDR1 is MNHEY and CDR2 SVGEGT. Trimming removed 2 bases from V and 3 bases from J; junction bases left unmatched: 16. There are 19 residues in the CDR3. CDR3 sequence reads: CASSYDRQRQRGEEETQYF. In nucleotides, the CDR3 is TGTGCCAGCAGTTACGATCGACAGAGGCAGCGGGGGGAAGAAGAGACCCAGTACTTC.

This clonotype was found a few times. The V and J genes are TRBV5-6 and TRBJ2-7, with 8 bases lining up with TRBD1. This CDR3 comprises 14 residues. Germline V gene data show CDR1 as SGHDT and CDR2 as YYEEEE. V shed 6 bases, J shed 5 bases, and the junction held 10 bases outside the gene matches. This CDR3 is CASIGQGWSHEQYF. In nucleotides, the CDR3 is TGTGCCAGCATCGGACAGGGATGGTCCCACGAGCAGTACTTC. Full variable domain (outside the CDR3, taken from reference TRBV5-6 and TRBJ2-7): DAGVTQSPTHLIKTRGQQVTLRCSPKSGHDTVSWYQQALGQGPQFIFQYYEEEERQRGNFPDRFSGHQFPNYSSELNVNALLLGDSALYLCASIGQGWSHEQYFGPGTRLTVT.

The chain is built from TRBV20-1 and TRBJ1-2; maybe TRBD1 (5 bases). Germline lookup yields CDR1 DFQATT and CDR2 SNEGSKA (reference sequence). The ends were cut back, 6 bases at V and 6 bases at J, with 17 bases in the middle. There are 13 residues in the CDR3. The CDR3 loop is CSAKPQGGDGYTF. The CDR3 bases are TGCAGTGCCAAACCGCAGGGAGGAGATGGCTACACCTTC.

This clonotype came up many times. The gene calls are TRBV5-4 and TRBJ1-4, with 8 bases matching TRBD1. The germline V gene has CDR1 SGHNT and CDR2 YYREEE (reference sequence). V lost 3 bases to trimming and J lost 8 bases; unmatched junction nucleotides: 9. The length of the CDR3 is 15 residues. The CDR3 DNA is TGTGCCAGCAGCTCTCCTGACAGGGGTGGAGAAAAACTGTTTTTT. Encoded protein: CASSSPDRGGEKLFF.

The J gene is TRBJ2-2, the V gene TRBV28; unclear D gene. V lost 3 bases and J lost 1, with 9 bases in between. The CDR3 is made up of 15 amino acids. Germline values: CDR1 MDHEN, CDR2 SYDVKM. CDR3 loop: CASSFQARNTGELFF. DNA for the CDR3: TGTGCCAGCAGTTTTCAGGCCAGGAACACCGGGGAGCTGTTTTTT.

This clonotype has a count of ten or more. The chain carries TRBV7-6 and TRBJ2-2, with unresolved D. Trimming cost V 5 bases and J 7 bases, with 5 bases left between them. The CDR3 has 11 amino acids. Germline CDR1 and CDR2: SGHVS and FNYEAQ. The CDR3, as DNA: TGTGCCAGCAGCCCCGTCGGGGAGCTGTTTTTT. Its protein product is CASSPVGELFF.

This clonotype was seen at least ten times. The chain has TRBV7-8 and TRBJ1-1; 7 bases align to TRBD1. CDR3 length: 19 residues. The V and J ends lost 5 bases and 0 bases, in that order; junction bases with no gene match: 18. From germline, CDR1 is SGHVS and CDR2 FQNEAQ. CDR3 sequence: CASSPWVSGDSSLNTEAFF. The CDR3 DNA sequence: TGTGCCAGCAGCCCCTGGGTGTCGGGGGACAGTTCCTTGAACACTGAAGCTTTCTTT.

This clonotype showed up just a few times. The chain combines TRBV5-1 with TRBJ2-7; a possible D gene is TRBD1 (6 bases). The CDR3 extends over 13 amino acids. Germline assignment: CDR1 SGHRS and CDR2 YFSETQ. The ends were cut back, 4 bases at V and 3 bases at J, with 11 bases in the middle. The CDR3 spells CASSLRTDYEQYF. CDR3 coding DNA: TGCGCCAGCAGCCTCCGGACAGACTACGAGCAGTACTTC.

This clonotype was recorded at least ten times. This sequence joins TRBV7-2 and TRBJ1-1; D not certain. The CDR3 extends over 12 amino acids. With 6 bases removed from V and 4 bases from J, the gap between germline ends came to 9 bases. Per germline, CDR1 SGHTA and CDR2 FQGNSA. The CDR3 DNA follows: TGTGCCAGCAGGTTCGACACCACTGAAGCTTTCTTT. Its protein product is CASRFDTTEAFF.

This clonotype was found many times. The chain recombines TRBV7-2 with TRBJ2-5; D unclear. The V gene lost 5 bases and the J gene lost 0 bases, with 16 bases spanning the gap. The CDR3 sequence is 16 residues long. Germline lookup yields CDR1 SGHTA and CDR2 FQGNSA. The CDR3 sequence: CASSQTWLYDQETQYF. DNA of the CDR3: TGTGCCAGCAGCCAGACTTGGTTGTACGACCAAGAGACCCAGTACTTC.

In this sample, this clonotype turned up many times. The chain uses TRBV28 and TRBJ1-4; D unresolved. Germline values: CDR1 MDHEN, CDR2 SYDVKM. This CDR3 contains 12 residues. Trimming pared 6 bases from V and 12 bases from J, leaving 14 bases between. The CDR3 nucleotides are TGTGCCAGCAGGTCGGGGTCCGAGGAACTGTTTTTT. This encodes CASRSGSEELFF.

The CDR3 region is CASSLSTSDYITDTQYF. CDR3 nucleotide sequence: TGTGCCAGCAGTTTATCCACTAGCGACTATATCACAGATACGCAGTATTTT. This chain joins TRBV28 and TRBJ2-3; 7 bases line up with TRBD2. V gave up 1 base and J gave up 2 bases; unmatched junction bases: 9. The CDR3 spans 17 residues. CDR1 and CDR2 (germline): MDHEN, SYDVKM.

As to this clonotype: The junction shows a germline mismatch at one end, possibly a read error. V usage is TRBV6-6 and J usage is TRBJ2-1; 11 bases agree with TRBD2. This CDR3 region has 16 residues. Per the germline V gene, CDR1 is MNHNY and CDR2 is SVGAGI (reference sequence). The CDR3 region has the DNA TGTGCCTGCAGTTACCCACTAGCGGGGGCCTACAATGAGCAGTTCTTC. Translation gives CACSYPLAGAYNEQFF.

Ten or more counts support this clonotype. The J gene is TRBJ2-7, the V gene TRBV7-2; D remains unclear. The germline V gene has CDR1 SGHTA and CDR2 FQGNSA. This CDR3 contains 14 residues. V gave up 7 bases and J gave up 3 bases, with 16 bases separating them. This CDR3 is CASTSGGVDYEQYF. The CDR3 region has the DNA TGTGCCAGCACCTCAGGTGGCGTGGACTACGAGCAGTACTTC.

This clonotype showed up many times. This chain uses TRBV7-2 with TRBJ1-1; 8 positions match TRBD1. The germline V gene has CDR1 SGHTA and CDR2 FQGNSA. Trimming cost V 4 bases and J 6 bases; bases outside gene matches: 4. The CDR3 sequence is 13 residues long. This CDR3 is CASSWTGSPEAFF. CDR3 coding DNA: TGTGCCAGCAGCTGGACAGGGTCTCCTGAAGCTTTCTTT. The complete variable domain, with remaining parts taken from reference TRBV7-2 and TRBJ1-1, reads GAGVSQSPSNKVTEKGKDVELRCDPISGHTALYWYRQSLGQGLEFLIYFQGNSAPDKSGLPSDRFSAERTGGSVSTLTIQRTQQEDSAVYLCASSWTGSPEAFFGQGTRLTVV.

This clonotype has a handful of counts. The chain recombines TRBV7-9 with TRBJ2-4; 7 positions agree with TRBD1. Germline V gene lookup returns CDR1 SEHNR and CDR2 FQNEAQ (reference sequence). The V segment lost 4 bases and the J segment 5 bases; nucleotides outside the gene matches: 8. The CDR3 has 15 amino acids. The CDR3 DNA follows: TGTGCCAGCAGCTCAGGGAAGGGGGCCCAAAACATTCAGTACTTC. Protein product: CASSSGKGAQNIQYF.

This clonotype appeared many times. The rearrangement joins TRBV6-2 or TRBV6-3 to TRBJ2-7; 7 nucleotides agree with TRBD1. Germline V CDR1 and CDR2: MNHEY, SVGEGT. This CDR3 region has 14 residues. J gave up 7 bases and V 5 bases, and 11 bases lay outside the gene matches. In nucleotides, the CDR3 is TGTGCCAGCAGTCGACAGGTAGAACAGGGGGAGCAGTACTTC. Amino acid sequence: CASSRQVEQGEQYF.

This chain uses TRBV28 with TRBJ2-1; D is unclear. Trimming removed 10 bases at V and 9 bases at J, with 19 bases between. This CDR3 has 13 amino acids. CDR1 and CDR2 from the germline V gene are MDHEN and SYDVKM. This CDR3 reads CATAALLGGEQFF. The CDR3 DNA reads TGTGCCACCGCGGCCCTCCTAGGCGGTGAGCAGTTCTTC. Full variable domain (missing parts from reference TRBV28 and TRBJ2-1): DVKVTQSSRYLVKRTGEKVFLECVQDMDHENMFWYRQDPGLGLRLIYFSYDVKMKEKGDIPEGYSVSREKKERFSLILESASTNQTSMYLCATAALLGGEQFFGPGTRLTVL.

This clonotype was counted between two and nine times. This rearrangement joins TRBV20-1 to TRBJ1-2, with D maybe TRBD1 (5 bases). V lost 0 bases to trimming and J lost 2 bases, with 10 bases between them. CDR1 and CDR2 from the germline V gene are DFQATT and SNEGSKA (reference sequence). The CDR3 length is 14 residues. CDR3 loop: CSARDRGHNYGYTF. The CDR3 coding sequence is TGCAGTGCTAGAGATAGAGGACACAACTATGGCTACACCTTC.

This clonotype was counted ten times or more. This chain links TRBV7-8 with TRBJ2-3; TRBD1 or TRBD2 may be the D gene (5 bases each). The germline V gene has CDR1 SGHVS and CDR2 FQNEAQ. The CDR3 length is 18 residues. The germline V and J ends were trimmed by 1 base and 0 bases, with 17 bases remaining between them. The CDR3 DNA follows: TGTGCCAGCAGCTTAGGAAGAGGTTACGGGGCGAGCACAGATACGCAGTATTTT. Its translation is CASSLGRGYGASTDTQYF.

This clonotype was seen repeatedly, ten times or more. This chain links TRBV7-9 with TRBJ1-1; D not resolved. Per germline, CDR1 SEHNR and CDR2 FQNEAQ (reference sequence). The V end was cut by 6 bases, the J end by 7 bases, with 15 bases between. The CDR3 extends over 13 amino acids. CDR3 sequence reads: CASRGSHGNEAFF. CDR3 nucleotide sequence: TGTGCCAGCAGGGGATCACACGGAAATGAAGCTTTCTTT. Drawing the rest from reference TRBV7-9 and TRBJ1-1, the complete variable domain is DTGVSQNPRHKITKRGQNVTFRCDPISEHNRLYWYRQTLGQGPEFLTYFQNEAQLEKSRLLSDRFSAERPKGSFSTLEIQRTEQGDSAMYLCASRGSHGNEAFFGQGTRLTVV.

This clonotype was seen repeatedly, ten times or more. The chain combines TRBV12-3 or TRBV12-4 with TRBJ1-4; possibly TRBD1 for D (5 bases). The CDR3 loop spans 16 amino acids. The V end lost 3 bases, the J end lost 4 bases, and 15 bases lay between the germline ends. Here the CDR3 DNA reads TGTGCCAGCAGTTTTACAGGAGACTTGGGTAATGAAAAACTGTTTTTT. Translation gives CASSFTGDLGNEKLFF.

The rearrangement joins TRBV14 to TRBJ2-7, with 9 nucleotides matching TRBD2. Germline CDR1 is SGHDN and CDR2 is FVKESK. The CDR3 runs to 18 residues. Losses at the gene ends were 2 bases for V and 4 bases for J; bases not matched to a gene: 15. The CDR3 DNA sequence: TGTGCCAGCAGCCAAAGGACAGAGGGCGAGGCGGGGGGGTACGAGCAGTACTTC. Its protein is CASSQRTEGEAGGYEQYF.

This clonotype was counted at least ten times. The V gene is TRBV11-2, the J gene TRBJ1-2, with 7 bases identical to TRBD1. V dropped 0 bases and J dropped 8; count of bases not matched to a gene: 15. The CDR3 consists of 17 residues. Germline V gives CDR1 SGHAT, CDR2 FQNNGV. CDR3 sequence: CASSLDWYGQDLGGYTF. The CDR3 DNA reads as TGTGCCAGCAGCTTAGATTGGTACGGACAGGACCTTGGCGGCTACACCTTC. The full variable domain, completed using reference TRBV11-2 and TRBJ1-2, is EAGVAQSPRYKIIEKRQSVAFWCNPISGHATLYWYQQILGQGPKLLIQFQNNGVVDDSQLPKDRFSAERLKGVDSTLKIQPAKLEDSAVYLCASSLDWYGQDLGGYTFGSGTRLTVV.